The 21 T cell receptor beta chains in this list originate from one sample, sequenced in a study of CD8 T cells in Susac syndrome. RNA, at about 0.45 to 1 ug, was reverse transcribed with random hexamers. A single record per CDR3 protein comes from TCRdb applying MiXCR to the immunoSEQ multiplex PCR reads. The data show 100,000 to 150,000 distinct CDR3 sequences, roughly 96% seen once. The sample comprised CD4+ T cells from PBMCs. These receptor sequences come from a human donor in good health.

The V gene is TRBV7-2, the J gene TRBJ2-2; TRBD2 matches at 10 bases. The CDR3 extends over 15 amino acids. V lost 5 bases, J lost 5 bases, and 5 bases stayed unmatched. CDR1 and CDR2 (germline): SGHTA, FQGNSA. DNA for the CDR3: TGTGCCAGCAGCCCTACTAGCGGGGTTACCGGGGAGCTGTTTTTT. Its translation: CASSPTSGVTGELFF.

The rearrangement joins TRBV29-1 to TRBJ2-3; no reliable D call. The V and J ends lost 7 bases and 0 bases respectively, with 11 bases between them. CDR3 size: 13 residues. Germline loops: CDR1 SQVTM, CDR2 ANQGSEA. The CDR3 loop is CSADGFSTDTQYF. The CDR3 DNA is TGCAGCGCCGATGGGTTTAGCACAGATACGCAGTATTTT.

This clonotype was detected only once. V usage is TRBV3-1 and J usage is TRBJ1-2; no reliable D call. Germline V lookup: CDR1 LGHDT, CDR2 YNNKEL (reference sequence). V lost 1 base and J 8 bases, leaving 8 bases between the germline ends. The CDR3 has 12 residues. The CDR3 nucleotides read TGTGCCAGCAGCCAAGGAGGAAGCGGCTACACCTTC. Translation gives CASSQGGSGYTF.

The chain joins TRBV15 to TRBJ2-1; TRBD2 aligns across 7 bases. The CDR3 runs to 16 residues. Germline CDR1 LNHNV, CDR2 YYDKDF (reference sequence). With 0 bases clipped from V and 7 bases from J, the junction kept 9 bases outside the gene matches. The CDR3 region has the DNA TGTGCCACCAGCAGAGATCCTAGCGGTAGGGAAAATGAGCAGTTCTTC. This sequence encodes CATSRDPSGRENEQFF.

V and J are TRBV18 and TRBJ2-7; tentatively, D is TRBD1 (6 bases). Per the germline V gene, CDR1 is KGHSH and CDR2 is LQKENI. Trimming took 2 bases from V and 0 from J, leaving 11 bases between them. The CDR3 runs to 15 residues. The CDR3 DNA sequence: TGTGCCAGCTCACCAACTACAGGGCGCTCCTACGAGCAGTACTTC. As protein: CASSPTTGRSYEQYF.

The CDR3 loop is CASTLAGVETQYF. Here the CDR3 DNA reads TGTGCCAGCACCCTAGCGGGAGTAGAGACCCAGTACTTC. The chain uses TRBV7-9 and TRBJ2-5; the match to TRBD2 covers 10 bases. CDR3 size: 13 residues. The V gene's germline CDR1 is SEHNR and CDR2 FQNEAQ (reference sequence). The V gene end was trimmed by 7 bases and the J gene end by 4 bases; junction bases not matched to a gene: 3.

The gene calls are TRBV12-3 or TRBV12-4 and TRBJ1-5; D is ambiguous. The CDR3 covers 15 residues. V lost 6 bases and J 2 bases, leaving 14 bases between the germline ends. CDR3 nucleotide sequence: TGTGCCAGCAGGGCCGGCGGGGTGGGCAATCAGCCCCAGCATTTT. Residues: CASRAGGVGNQPQHF.

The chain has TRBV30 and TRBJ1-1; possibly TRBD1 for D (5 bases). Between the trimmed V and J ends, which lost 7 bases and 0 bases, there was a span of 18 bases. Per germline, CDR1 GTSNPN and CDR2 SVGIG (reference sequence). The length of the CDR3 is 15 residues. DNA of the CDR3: TGTGCCTTAAAGGGGAGAACAAGAATGAACACTGAAGCTTTCTTT. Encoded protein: CALKGRTRMNTEAFF.

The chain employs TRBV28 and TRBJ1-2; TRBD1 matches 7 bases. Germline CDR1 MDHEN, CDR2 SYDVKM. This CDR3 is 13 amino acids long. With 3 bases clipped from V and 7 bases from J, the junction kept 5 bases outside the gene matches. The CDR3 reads CASSFPGTVGYTF. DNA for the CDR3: TGTGCCAGCAGTTTTCCCGGGACAGTTGGCTACACCTTC.

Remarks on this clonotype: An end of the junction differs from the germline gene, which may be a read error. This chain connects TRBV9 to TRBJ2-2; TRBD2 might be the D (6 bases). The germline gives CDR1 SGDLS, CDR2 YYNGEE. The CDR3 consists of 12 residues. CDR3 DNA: TGTGCCAGCAGCGTAGATGGCGGGGAGCCGTTTTTT. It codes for CASSVDGGEPFF.

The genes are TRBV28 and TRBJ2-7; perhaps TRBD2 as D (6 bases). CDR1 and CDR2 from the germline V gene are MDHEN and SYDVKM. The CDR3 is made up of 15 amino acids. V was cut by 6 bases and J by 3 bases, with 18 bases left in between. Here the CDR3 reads CASSLEGTSGYEQYF. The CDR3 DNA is TGTGCCAGCAGCTTAGAAGGGACTTCTGGCTACGAGCAGTACTTC.

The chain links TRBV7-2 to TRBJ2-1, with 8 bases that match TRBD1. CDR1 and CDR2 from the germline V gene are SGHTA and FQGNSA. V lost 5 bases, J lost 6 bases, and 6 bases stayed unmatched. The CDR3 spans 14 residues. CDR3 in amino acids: CASSPRTGSNEQFF. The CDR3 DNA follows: TGTGCCAGCAGCCCCCGGACAGGGAGCAATGAGCAGTTCTTC.

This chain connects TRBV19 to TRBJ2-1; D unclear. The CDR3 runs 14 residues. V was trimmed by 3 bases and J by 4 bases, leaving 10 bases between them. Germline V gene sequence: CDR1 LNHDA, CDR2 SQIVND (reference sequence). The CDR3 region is CASSMADGYNEQFF. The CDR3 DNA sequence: TGTGCCAGTAGTATGGCCGACGGTTACAATGAGCAGTTCTTC.

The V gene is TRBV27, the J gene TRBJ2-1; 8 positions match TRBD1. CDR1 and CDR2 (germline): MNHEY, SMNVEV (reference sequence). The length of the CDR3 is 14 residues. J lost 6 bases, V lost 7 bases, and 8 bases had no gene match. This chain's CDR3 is CASTIRTGRNEQFF. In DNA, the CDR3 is TGTGCCAGCACTATTCGGACAGGGCGCAATGAGCAGTTCTTC.

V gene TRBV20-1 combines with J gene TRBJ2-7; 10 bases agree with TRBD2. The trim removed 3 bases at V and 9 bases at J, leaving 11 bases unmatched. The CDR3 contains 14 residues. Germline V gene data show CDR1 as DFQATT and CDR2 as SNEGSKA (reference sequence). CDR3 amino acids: CSARALAGESGQYF. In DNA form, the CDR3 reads TGCAGTGCTAGGGCGCTAGCGGGAGAAAGTGGGCAGTACTTC.

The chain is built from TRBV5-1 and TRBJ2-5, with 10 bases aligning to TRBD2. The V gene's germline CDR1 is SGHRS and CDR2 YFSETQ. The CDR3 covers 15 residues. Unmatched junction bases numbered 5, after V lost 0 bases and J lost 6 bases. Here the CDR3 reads CASSLDGSGRQTQYF. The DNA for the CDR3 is TGCGCCAGCAGCTTGGATGGTAGCGGGAGGCAGACCCAGTACTTC. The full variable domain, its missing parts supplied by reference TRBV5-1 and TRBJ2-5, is KAGVTQTPRYLIKTRGQQVTLSCSPISGHRSVSWYQQTPGQGLQFLFEYFSETQRNKGNFPGRFSGRQFSNSRSEMNVSTLELGDSALYLCASSLDGSGRQTQYFGPGTRLLVL.

CDR3 amino acids: CSVKGTGGRNEQFF. Written as DNA, the CDR3 is TGCAGTGTCAAGGGGACGGGAGGGCGTAATGAGCAGTTCTTC. The chain combines TRBV20-1 with TRBJ2-1; 8 positions match TRBD2. The V and J ends lost 7 bases and 7 bases, in that order; junction bases with no gene match: 12. The CDR3 runs to 14 residues. Germline values: CDR1 DFQATT, CDR2 SNEGSKA (reference sequence).

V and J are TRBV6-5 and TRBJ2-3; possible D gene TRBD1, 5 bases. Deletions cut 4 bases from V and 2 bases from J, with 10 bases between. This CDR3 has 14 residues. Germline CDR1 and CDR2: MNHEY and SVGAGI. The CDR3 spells CASSSRQYTDTQYF. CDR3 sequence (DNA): TGTGCCAGCAGTTCCCGACAGTACACAGATACGCAGTATTTT.

CDR3 in amino acids: CATSGPASGSYEQYF. The CDR3 DNA reads TGTGCCACCTCTGGACCGGCTAGCGGGTCCTACGAGCAGTACTTC. This rearrangement joins TRBV28 to TRBJ2-7; 8 bases line up with TRBD2. This CDR3 comprises 15 residues. Germline CDR1 reads MDHEN; CDR2 reads SYDVKM. The V gene end was trimmed by 10 bases and the J gene end by 1 base; junction bases not matched to a gene: 12.

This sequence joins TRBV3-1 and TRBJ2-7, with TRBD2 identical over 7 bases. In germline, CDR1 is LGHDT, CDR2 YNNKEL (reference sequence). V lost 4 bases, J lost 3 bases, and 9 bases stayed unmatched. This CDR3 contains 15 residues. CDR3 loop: CASSPMSGIGYEQYF. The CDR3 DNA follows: TGTGCCAGCAGCCCGATGAGCGGGATAGGCTACGAGCAGTACTTC.

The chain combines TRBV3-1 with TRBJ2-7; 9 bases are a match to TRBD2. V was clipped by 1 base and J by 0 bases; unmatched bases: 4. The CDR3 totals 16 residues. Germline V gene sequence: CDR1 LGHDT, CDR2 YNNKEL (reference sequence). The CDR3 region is CASSQAHSGSSYEQYF. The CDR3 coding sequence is TGTGCCAGCAGCCAAGCACATAGCGGGAGCTCCTACGAGCAGTACTTC.